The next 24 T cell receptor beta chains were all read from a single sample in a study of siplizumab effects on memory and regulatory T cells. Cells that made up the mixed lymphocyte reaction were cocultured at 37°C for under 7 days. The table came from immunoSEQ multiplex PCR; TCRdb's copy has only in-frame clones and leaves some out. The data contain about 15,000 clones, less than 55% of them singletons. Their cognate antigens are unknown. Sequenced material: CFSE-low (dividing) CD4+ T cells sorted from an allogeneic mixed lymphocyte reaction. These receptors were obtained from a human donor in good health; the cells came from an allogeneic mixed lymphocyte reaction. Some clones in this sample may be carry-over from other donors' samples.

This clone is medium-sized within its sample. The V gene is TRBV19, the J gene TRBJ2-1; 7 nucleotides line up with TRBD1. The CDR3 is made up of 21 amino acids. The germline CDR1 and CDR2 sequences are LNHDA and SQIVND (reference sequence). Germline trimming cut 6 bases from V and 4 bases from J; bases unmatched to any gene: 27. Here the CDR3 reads CASRKIVGQVLGGGVYNEQFF. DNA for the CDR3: TGTGCCAGTAGGAAGATAGTAGGACAGGTCTTAGGTGGGGGTGTATACAATGAGCAGTTCTTC. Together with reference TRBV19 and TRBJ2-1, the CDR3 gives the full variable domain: DGGITQSPKYLFRKEGQNVTLSCEQNLNHDAMYWYRQDPGQGLRLIYYSQIVNDFQKGDIAEGYSVSREKKESFPLTVTSAQKNPTAFYLCASRKIVGQVLGGGVYNEQFFGPGTRLTVL.

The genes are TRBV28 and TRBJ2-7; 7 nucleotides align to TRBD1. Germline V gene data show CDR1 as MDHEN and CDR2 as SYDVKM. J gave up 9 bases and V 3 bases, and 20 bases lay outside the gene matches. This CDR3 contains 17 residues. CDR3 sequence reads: CASSLTGRELPLRGQYF. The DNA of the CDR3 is TGTGCCAGCAGTTTGACAGGGAGAGAACTTCCATTACGAGGGCAGTACTTC.

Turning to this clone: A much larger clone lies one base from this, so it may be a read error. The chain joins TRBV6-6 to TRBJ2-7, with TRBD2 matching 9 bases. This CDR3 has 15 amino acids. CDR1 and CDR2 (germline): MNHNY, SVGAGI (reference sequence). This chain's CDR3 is CASRGTSSHFYEQCF. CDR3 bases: TGTGCCAGCAGAGGGACTAGCAGCCATTTCTACGAGCAGTGCTTC.

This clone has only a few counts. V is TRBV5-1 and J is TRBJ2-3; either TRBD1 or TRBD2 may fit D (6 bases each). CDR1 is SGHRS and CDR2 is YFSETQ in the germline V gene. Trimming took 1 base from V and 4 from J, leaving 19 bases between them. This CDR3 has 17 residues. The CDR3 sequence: CASSLRASEPGADTQYF. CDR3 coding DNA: TGCGCCAGCAGCTTGAGGGCTAGCGAACCAGGGGCAGATACGCAGTATTTT.

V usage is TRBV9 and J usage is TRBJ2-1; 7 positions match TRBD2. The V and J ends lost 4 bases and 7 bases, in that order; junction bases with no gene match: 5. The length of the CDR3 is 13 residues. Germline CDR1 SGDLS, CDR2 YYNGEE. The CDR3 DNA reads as TGTGCCAGCAGCTTTTCCGGGGGGAATGAGCAGTTCTTC. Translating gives CASSFSGGNEQFF.

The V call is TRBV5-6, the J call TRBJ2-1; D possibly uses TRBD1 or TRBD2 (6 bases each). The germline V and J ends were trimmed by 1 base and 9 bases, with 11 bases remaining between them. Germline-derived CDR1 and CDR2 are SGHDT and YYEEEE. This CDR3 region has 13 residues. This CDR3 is CASSLPGAGEQFF. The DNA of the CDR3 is TGTGCCAGCAGCTTGCCGGGGGCCGGTGAGCAGTTCTTC.

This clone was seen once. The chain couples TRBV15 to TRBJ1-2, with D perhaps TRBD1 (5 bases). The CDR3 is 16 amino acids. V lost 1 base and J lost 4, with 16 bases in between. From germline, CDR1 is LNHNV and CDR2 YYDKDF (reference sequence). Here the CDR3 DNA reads TGTGCCACCAGCAGAGTCGGCGGCAGGGTGGCCTATGGCTACACCTTC. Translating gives CATSRVGGRVAYGYTF.

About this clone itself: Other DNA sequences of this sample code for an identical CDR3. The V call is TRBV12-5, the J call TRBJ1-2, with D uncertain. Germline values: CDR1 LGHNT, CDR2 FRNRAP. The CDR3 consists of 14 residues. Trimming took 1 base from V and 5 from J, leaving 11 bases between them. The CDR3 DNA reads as TGTGCTAGTGGTTTGGAGGGTGCGGGGTATGGCTACACCTTC. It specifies CASGLEGAGYGYTF.

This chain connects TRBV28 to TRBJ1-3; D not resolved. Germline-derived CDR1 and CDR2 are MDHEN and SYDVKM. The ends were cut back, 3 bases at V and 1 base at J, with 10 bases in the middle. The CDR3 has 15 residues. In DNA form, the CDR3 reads TGTGCCAGCAGTTTTCATGAGGATTCTGGAAACACCATATATTTT. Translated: CASSFHEDSGNTIYF.

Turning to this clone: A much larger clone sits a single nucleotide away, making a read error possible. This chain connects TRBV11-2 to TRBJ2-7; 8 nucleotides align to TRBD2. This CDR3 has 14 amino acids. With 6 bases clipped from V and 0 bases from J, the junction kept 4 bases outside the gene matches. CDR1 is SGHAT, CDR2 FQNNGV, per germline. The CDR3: CASSPTSVSYEQYF. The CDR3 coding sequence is TGTGCCAGCAGTCCGACTAGCGTCTCCTACGAGCAGTACTTC.

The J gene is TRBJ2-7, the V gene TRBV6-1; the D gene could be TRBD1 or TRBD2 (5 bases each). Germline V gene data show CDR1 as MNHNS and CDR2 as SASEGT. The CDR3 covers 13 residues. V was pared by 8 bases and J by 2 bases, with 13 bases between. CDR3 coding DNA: TGTGCCAGCTCTAGACGGGGCCCCTACGAGCAGTACTTC. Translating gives CASSRRGPYEQYF.

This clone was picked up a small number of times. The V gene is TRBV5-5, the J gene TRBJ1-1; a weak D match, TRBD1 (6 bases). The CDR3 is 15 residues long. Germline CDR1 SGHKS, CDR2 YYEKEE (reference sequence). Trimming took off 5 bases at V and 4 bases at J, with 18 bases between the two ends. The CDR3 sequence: CASSRRPTGSTEAFF. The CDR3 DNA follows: TGTGCCAGCAGTCGAAGACCTACAGGGAGCACTGAAGCTTTCTTT.

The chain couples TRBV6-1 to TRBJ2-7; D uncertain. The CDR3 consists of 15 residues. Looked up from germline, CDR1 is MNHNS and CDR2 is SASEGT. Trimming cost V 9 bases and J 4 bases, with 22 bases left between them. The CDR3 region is CARVPEAPSPYEQYF. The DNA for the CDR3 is TGTGCCAGGGTGCCTGAGGCCCCAAGTCCGTACGAGCAGTACTTC.

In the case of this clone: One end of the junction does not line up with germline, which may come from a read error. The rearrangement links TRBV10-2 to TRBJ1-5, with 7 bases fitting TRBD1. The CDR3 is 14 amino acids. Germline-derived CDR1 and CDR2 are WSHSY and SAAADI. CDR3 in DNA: TGCGCCAGCAGGAAACAGGGGAGCAGTCAGCCCCAGCATTTT. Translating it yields CASRKQGSSQPQHF.

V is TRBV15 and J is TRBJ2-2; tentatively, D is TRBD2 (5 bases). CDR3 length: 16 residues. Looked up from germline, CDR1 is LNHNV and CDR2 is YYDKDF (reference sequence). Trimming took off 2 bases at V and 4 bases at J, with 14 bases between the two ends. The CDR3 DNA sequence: TGTGCCACCAGCAGAAAGCGTGTGAGCGGCACCGGGGAGCTGTTTTTT. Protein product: CATSRKRVSGTGELFF.

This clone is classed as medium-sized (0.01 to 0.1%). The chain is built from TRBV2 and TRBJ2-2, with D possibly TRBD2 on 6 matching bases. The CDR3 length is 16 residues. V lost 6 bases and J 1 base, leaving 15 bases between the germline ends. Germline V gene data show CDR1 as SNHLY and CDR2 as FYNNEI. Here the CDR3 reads CASRDQAGWNTGELFF. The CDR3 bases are TGTGCCAGCAGGGATCAGGCGGGATGGAACACCGGGGAGCTGTTTTTT.

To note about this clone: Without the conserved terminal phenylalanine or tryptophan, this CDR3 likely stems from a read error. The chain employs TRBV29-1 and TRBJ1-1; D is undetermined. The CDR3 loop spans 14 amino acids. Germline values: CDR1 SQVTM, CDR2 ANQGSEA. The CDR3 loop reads CSVAVTSVNPEAFL. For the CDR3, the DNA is TGCAGCGTTGCCGTCACATCCGTGAACCCTGAAGCTTTCCTT.

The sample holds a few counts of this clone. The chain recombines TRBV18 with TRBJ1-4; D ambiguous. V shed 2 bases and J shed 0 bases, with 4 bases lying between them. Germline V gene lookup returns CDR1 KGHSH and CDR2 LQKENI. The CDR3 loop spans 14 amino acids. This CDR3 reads CASSPTPTNEKLFF. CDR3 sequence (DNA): TGTGCCAGCTCACCAACACCAACTAATGAAAAACTGTTTTTT.

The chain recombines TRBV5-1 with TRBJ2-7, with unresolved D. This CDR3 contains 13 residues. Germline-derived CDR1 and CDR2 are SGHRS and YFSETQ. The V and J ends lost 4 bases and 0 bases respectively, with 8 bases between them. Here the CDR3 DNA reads TGCGCCAGCAGCATGGACGGCTCCTACGAGCAGTACTTC. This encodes CASSMDGSYEQYF.

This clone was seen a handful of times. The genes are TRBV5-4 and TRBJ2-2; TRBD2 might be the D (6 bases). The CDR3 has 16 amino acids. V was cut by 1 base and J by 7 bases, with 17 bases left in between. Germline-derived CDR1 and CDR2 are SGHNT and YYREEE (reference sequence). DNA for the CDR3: TGTGCCAGCAGCTTGTTGCTGAGTCAGGGAGGCGGGGAGCTGTTTTTT. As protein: CASSLLLSQGGGELFF.

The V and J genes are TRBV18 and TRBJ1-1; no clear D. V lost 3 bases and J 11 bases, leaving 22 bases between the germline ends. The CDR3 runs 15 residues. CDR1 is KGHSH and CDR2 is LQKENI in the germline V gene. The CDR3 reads CASSPQVSSLASAFF. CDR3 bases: TGTGCCAGCTCACCCCAGGTGTCCAGCCTTGCTAGTGCTTTCTTT.

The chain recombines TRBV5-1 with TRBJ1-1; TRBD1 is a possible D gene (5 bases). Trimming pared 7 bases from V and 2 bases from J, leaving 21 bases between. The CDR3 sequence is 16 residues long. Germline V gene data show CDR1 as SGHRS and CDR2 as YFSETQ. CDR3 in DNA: TGCGCCAGCTGTCCCCAGGAAAGGGGAGGAAACACTGAAGCTTTCTTT. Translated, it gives CASCPQERGGNTEAFF. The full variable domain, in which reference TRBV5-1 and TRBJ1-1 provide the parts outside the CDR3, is KAGVTQTPRYLIKTRGQQVTLSCSPISGHRSVSWYQQTPGQGLQFLFEYFSETQRNKGNFPGRFSGRQFSNSRSEMNVSTLELGDSALYLCASCPQERGGNTEAFFGQGTRLTVV.

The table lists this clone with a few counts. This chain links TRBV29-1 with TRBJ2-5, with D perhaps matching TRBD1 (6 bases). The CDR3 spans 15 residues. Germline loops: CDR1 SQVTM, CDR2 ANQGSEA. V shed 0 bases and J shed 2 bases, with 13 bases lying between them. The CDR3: CSVEDRGHFQETQYF. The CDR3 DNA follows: TGCAGCGTTGAAGATAGGGGACATTTTCAAGAGACCCAGTACTTC.

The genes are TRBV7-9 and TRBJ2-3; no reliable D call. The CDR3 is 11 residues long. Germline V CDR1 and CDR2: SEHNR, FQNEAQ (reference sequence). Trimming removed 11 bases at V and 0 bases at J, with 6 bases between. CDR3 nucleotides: TGTGCCGCTACTAGCACAGATACGCAGTATTTT. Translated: CAATSTDTQYF. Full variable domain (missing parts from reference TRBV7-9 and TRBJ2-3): DTGVSQNPRHKITKRGQNVTFRCDPISEHNRLYWYRQTLGQGPEFLTYFQNEAQLEKSRLLSDRFSAERPKGSFSTLEIQRTEQGDSAMYLCAATSTDTQYFGPGTRLTVL.